This T cell receptor beta chain was obtained from a study of blood T cell repertoires in COVID-19. Across the whole study: Researchers got acute and convalescent COVID-19 samples from the United States, Italy and Spain. In each case, the material was cDNA or gDNA derived from T cells, B-cell-depleted T cells, or PBMCs.

This clone was counted a single time. The germline CDR1 and CDR2 sequences are LNHNV and YYDKDF (reference sequence). The CDR3 runs 21 residues. V dropped 5 bases and J dropped 5; count of bases not matched to a gene: 30. Study processing details: Reference gene primer amplification yielded estimated nucleated cell counts. Here immunoSEQ multiplex PCR was the method, and the copy in TCRdb shows in-frame clones only, minus some. V, J and clone size derive from that table, while D and trimming were established from the DNA sequence. The sample consists of some 83,000 clones, about 78% of them appearing once.

Source material: peripheral blood. The TCR sequence derives from a woman older than 75 with acute or convalescent COVID-19. V is TRBV15 and J is TRBJ2-7; 7 positions match TRBD1. CDR3 region: CATSPPFAGASDRVDDHEQYF. CDR3 coding DNA: TGTGCCACCAGCCCTCCCTTCGCAGGGGCCTCTGACAGGGTGGACGATCACGAGCAGTACTTC.